One and the same sample provided the 11 T cell receptor beta chains below, sequenced in a study of shared clonotypes between healthy human individuals. Positive CCR7 selection of CD45RO-negative cells yielded the naive CD8 cells, and terminally differentiated effector memory CD45RA+ cells were excluded. TCRdb keeps only in-frame clones here, not all; method: immunoSEQ multiplex PCR. This sample carries around 700,000 clones, approximately 90% of them seen once, and the ten largest clones take roughly 22%. Sample: naive CD8+ T cells sorted from blood. These receptors all stem from a man aged 30 to 39 in good health.

V is TRBV19 and J is TRBJ2-1; TRBD2 matches at 7 bases. V shed 9 bases, J shed 4 bases, and the junction held 12 bases outside the gene matches. CDR3 length: 15 amino acids. From germline, CDR1 is LNHDA and CDR2 SQIVND (reference sequence). This CDR3 is CASSPLAGSYNEQFF. CDR3 in DNA: TGTGCCAGCTCCCCCTTAGCGGGCTCGTACAATGAGCAGTTCTTC.

CDR3 amino acids: CASSQDEGQEYEQYF. CDR3 nucleotide sequence: TGCGCCAGCAGCCAAGATGAGGGACAAGAATACGAGCAGTACTTC. The chain carries TRBV4-1 and TRBJ2-7; perhaps TRBD1 as D (6 bases). The CDR3 sequence is 15 residues long. V was pared by 0 bases and J by 4 bases, with 13 bases between. Germline lookup yields CDR1 MGHRA and CDR2 YSYEKL.

The rearrangement joins TRBV28 to TRBJ2-7; the D call may be TRBD1 or TRBD2 (6 bases each). The V end lost 10 bases, the J end lost 5 bases, and 18 bases lay between the germline ends. CDR1 MDHEN and CDR2 SYDVKM come from the germline V gene. The CDR3 is 13 amino acids. The CDR3 coding sequence is TGTGCCACCGCGGGGACACAGGGCCACGAGCAGTACTTC. Protein: CATAGTQGHEQYF.

The gene calls are TRBV6-6 and TRBJ2-5; D is tentatively TRBD1 or TRBD2 (5 bases each). V was clipped by 0 bases and J by 5 bases, with 10 bases between them. There are 14 residues in the CDR3. Germline assignment: CDR1 MNHNY and CDR2 SVGAGI (reference sequence). CDR3 in amino acids: CASSYSNGAETQYF. CDR3 nucleotide sequence: TGTGCCAGCAGTTACTCCAACGGGGCCGAGACCCAGTACTTC.

V and J are TRBV11-2 and TRBJ2-1; D perhaps matches TRBD2 (6 bases). The CDR3 is 17 amino acids. The V gene's germline CDR1 is SGHAT and CDR2 FQNNGV. V gave up 1 base and J gave up 4 bases, with 17 bases separating them. CDR3 coding DNA: TGTGCCAGCAGCTTAGTGGGTCTAGCGTATAATTACAATGAGCAGTTCTTC. Protein product: CASSLVGLAYNYNEQFF.

This clone appeared a single time. The V gene is TRBV27, the J gene TRBJ2-1; D ambiguous. The CDR3 is 14 residues long. The germline V gene encodes CDR1 MNHEY and CDR2 SMNVEV (reference sequence). Trimming removed 4 bases at V and 7 bases at J, with 14 bases between. CDR3 in DNA: TGTGCCAGCAGTTCCGTGGAGACCAGGAATGAGCAGTTCTTC. It specifies CASSSVETRNEQFF.

The CDR3 nucleotides are TGTGCCAGCTCCCCTCATAGCGGGAGGGACCAAGAGACCCAGTACTTC. Its translation: CASSPHSGRDQETQYF. The chain combines TRBV27 with TRBJ2-5; 11 nucleotides align to TRBD2. The CDR3 length is 16 residues. The trim removed 8 bases at V and 0 bases at J, leaving 8 bases unmatched. The V gene's germline CDR1 is MNHEY and CDR2 SMNVEV (reference sequence).

On this clone itself: The sample carries other DNA sequences with the same CDR3. The chain links TRBV29-1 to TRBJ2-2; D uncertain. CDR1 SQVTM and CDR2 ANQGSEA come from the germline V gene. Deletions cut 4 bases from V and 5 bases from J, with 5 bases between. This CDR3 contains 11 residues. The CDR3 spells CSVVGTGELFF. In nucleotides, the CDR3 is TGCAGCGTTGTTGGTACCGGGGAGCTGTTTTTT.

This clone was detected once. V gene TRBV9 combines with J gene TRBJ2-3; 8 bases are a match to TRBD1. V shed 0 bases, J shed 3 bases, and the junction held 0 bases outside the gene matches. In germline, CDR1 is SGDLS, CDR2 YYNGEE. The CDR3 consists of 14 residues. CDR3 sequence: CASSVGTGTDTQYF. Here the CDR3 DNA reads TGTGCCAGCAGCGTAGGGACAGGGACAGATACGCAGTATTTT.

The gene calls are TRBV7-2 and TRBJ2-1; the match to TRBD1 covers 8 bases. The CDR3 totals 15 residues. V lost 2 bases and J lost 8; bases outside the gene matches: 8. The germline V gene has CDR1 SGHTA and CDR2 FQGNSA. CDR3 sequence reads: CASSLISGGGHEQFF. CDR3 DNA sequence: TGTGCCAGCAGCTTAATATCAGGGGGCGGTCATGAGCAGTTCTTC. Full variable domain (remainder filled in from reference TRBV7-2 and TRBJ2-1): GAGVSQSPSNKVTEKGKDVELRCDPISGHTALYWYRQSLGQGLEFLIYFQGNSAPDKSGLPSDRFSAERTGGSVSTLTIQRTQQEDSAVYLCASSLISGGGHEQFFGPGTRLTVL.

The CDR3 reads CASSGGGNSNQPQHF. Here the CDR3 DNA reads TGTGCCAGCAGTGGAGGGGGAAATAGCAATCAGCCCCAGCATTTT. The chain employs TRBV27 and TRBJ1-5, with D tentatively TRBD1 (6 bases). The V end lost 5 bases, the J end lost 0 bases, and 11 bases lay between the germline ends. CDR3 length: 15 residues. The germline CDR1 and CDR2 sequences are MNHEY and SMNVEV (reference sequence).